This is a list of T cell receptor beta chains from one sample in a study of T cells in Graves' hyperthyroidism and ophthalmopathy. TCRdb fed the multiplex PCR reads into MiXCR, producing one record per CDR3 protein. The sample lists about 610,000 distinct CDR3 sequences; roughly 14% were seen once. Material: blood. These receptors were taken from a woman aged 40 to 50 with Graves' ophthalmopathy. The CDR3 runs from the conserved cysteine through the conserved F or W. Each record gives: clone size, V gene, D gene, J gene, CDR3 DNA, CDR3 protein. The D gene is left open where the match is weak. The listing skips clone size in some rows; elsewhere it reads once, few, many or a size class.

clone_size: many; v_call: TRBV6-2/TRBV6-3; d_call: .; j_call: TRBJ2-7; cdr3_nt: TGTGCCAGCACACTGATGGGGGCGGACGAGCAGTACTTC; cdr3_aa: CASTLMGADEQYF
clone_size: many; v_call: TRBV5-1; d_call: .; j_call: TRBJ1-2; cdr3_nt: TGCGCCAGCAGCTTGGCCACAGGGCCCGCTGGCTACACCTTC; cdr3_aa: CASSLATGPAGYTF
clone_size: .; v_call: TRBV19; d_call: .; j_call: TRBJ1-4; cdr3_nt: TGTGCCAGTACCAGAACCGGGACAATTAATGAAAAACTGTTTTTT; cdr3_aa: CASTRTGTINEKLFF
clone_size: many; v_call: TRBV28; d_call: TRBD2; j_call: TRBJ2-7; cdr3_nt: TGTGCCAGCAGTTTTTGGGGGACTACTGTTACCTCCGAGCAGTACTTC; cdr3_aa: CASSFWGTTVTSEQYF
clone_size: .; v_call: TRBV28; d_call: TRBD2; j_call: TRBJ2-7; cdr3_nt: TGTGCCAGCAGTTTGGATGCTAGCGGGGCCTACGAGCAGTACTTC; cdr3_aa: CASSLDASGAYEQYF
clone_size: many; v_call: TRBV24-1; d_call: .; j_call: TRBJ2-2; cdr3_nt: TGTGCCACCAGTGATTTATCCAGGGACACCGGGGAGCTGTTTTTT; cdr3_aa: CATSDLSRDTGELFF
clone_size: few; v_call: TRBV7-6; d_call: .; j_call: TRBJ2-5; cdr3_nt: TGTGCCAGCAGCTTAGGCCAGCGGGACCAAGAGACCCAGTACTTC; cdr3_aa: CASSLGQRDQETQYF
clone_size: many; v_call: TRBV5-1; d_call: .; j_call: TRBJ2-7; cdr3_nt: TGCGCCAGCAGCCCAGGGTTCGGGGACATAGGCTACGAGCAGTACTTC; cdr3_aa: CASSPGFGDIGYEQYF
clone_size: .; v_call: TRBV28; d_call: TRBD1; j_call: TRBJ1-1; cdr3_nt: TGTGCCAGCAGTGGGGACAGAATTTACACTGAAGCTTTCTTT; cdr3_aa: CASSGDRIYTEAFF
clone_size: many; v_call: TRBV28; d_call: .; j_call: TRBJ2-7; cdr3_nt: TGTGCCAGCAGTTTCGGGCGGGACGAGCAGTACTTC; cdr3_aa: CASSFGRDEQYF
clone_size: many; v_call: TRBV28; d_call: TRBD2; j_call: TRBJ2-4; cdr3_nt: TGTGCCAGCCTTCCGACCCCGGGACTAGCGGGGAGAGGGTTAAACATTCAGTACTTC; cdr3_aa: CASLPTPGLAGRGLNIQYF
clone_size: few; v_call: TRBV28; d_call: .; j_call: TRBJ2-7; cdr3_nt: TGTGCCAGCAGTTTCCCGGACTCTGGGGGCTCCTACGAGCAGTACTTC; cdr3_aa: CASSFPDSGGSYEQYF
clone_size: many; v_call: TRBV6-1; d_call: .; j_call: TRBJ2-7; cdr3_nt: TGTGCCAGCAGTAGGAGGGTAGTAGGCGAGCAGTACTTC; cdr3_aa: CASSRRVVGEQYF
clone_size: many; v_call: TRBV19; d_call: TRBD1; j_call: TRBJ1-5; cdr3_nt: TGTGCCAGTATTTGGACAGGCAATATAGCAAATCAGCCCCAGCATTTT; cdr3_aa: CASIWTGNIANQPQHF
clone_size: .; v_call: TRBV29-1; d_call: .; j_call: TRBJ2-7; cdr3_nt: TGCAGCGTTGTTACTGGGTACGAGCAGTACTTC; cdr3_aa: CSVVTGYEQYF
clone_size: many; v_call: TRBV28; d_call: .; j_call: TRBJ1-2; cdr3_nt: TGTGCCAGCAGGGACAGCGAAGAGTATGGCTACACCTTC; cdr3_aa: CASRDSEEYGYTF
clone_size: many; v_call: TRBV6-1; d_call: TRBD2; j_call: TRBJ2-5; cdr3_nt: TGTGCCAGCAGCCGGACTAGCGGGACGGAGACCCAGTACTTC; cdr3_aa: CASSRTSGTETQYF
clone_size: few; v_call: TRBV6-2/TRBV6-3; d_call: .; j_call: TRBJ1-1; cdr3_nt: TGTGCCAGCAGTTACGACGTTGGGAGCGGGCCCACTGAAGCTTTCTTT; cdr3_aa: CASSYDVGSGPTEAFF
clone_size: .; v_call: TRBV20-1; d_call: .; j_call: TRBJ2-4; cdr3_nt: TGCAGTGCTAGGGATGGGAACATTCAGTACTTC; cdr3_aa: CSARDGNIQYF
clone_size: many; v_call: TRBV4-2; d_call: .; j_call: TRBJ1-2; cdr3_nt: TGTGCCAGCAGCGCCGGACAGCAGATTGGCTATGGCTACACCTTC; cdr3_aa: CASSAGQQIGYGYTF